The sequence of this TCR beta chain was determined in a study of stem cell transplantation in POMP-related autoinflammatory disease. The CDR3 runs to 16 residues. The germline gives CDR1 SGDLS, CDR2 YYNGEE. Trimming pared 0 bases from V and 1 base from J, leaving 13 bases between. Generated by immunoSEQ multiplex PCR, the TCRdb table keeps only in-frame clones and is missing some. The sample consists of about 32,000 clones, about 86% of them appearing once. The chain is built from TRBV9 and TRBJ1-1, with unresolved D. Material: CD4+ T cells from PBMCs, obtained before stem cell transplantation. The source is a human donor with POMP-related autoinflammation and immune dysregulation (PRAID). The CDR3 bases are TGTGCCAGCAGCGTAGTTGGCCAGGTCGGGAACACTGAAGCTTTCTTT. Translating gives CASSVVGQVGNTEAFF.